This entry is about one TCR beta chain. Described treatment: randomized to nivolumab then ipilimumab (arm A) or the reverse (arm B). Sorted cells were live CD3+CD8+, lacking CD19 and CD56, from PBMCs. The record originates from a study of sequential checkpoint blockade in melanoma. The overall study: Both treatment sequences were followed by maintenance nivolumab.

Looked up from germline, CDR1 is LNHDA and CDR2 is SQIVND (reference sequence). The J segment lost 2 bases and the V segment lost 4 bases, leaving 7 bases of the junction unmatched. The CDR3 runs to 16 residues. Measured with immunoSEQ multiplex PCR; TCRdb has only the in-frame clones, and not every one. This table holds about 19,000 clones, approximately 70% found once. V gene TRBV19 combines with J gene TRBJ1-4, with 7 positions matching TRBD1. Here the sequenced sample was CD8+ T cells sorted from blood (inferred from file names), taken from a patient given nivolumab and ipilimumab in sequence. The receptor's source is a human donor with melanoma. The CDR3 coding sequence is TGTGCCAGTAGTAGCCGAGGGGGCACGACTAATGAAAAACTGTTTTTT. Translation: CASSSRGGTTNEKLFF.